This T cell receptor beta chain stems from a study of shared clonotypes between healthy human individuals. Study background: Three men and two women, aged 18 to 49, were donors.

Study results and limitations: Estimated richness values were generally larger in naive subsets than in memory subsets.

Healthy and HIV-negative, the adult donors had no recent acute infections or vaccinations. In the sorted-subset replicate PCRs, approximately 200 ng DNA, roughly 29,000 T cell genomes, was used. Profiling relied on immunoSEQ multiplex PCR, and the TCRdb table lists in-frame clones only, not all of them. The sample consists of roughly 2,500,000 clones, 80% to 95% of them appearing once. This CDR3 region has 13 residues. The V and J ends lost 4 bases and 4 bases, in that order; junction bases with no gene match: 2. Germline V gene sequence: CDR1 SGHTA, CDR2 FQGTGA. Regarding this clone: Its antigen is undetermined.

The sequencing sample was made of naive CD4+ T cells from PBMCs. Subset denoted: CD45RA+ positively selected. This receptor was obtained from a man aged 18 to 29 in good health. Some clones in this sample may be carry-over from other donors' samples. The chain carries TRBV7-3 and TRBJ2-3, with 7 bases aligning to TRBD1. The CDR3 DNA reads as TGTGCCAGCAGCTCTACAGGGGCAGATACGCAGTATTTT. Translation: CASSSTGADTQYF.